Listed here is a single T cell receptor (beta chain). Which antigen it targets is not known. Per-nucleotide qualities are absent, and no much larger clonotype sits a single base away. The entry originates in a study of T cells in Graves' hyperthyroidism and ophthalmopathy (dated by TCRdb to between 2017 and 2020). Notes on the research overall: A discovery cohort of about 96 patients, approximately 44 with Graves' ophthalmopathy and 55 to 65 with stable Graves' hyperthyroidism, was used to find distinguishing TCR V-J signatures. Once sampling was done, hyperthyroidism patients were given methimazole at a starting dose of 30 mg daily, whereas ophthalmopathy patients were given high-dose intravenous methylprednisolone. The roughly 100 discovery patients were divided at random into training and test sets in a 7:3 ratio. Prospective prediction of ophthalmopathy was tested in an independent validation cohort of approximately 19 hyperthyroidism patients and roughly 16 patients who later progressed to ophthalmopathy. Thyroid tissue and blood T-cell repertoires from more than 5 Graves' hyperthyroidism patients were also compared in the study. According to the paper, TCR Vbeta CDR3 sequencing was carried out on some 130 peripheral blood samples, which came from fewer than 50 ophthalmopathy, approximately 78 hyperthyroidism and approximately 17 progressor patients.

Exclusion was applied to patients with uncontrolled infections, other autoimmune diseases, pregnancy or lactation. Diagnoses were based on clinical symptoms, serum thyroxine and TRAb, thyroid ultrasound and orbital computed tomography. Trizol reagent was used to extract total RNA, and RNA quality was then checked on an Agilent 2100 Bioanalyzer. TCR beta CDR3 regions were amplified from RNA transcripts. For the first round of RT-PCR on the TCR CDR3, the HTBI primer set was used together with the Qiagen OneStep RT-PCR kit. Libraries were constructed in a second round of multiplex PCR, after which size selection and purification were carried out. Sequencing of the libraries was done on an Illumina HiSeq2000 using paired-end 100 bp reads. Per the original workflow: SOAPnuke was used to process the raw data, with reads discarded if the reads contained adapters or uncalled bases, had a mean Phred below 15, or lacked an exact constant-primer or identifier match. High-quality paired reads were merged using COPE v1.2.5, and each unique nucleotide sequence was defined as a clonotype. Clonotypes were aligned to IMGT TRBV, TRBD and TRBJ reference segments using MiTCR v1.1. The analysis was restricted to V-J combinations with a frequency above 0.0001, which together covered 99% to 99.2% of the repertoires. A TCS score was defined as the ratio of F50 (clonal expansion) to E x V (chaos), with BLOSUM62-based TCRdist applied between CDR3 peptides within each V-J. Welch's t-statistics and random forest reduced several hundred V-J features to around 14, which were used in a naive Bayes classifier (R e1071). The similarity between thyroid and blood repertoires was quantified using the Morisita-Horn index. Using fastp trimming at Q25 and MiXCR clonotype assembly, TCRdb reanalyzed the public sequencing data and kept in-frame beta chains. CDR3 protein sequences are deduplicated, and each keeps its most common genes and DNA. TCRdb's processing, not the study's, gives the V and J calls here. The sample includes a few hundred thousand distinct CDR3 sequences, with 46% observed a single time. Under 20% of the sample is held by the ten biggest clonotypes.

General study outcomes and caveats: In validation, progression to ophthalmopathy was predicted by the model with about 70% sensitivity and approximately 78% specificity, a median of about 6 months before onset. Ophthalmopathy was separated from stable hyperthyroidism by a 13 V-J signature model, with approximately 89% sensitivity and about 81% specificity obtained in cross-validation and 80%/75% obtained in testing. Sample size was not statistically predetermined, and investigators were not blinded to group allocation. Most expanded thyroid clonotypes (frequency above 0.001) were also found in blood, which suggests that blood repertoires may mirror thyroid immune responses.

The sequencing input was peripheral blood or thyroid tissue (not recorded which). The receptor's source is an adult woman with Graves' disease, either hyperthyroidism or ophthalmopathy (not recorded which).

The DNA is as follows: TGTGCCAGCAGCGGGGCCCCGGGCGGGTCCTACGAGCAGTACTTC. The encoded protein is CASSGAPGGSYEQYF. In this chain, TRBV9 is recombined with TRBJ2-7; the D segment could be TRBD2, given 5 matching bases. V drops 3 bases and J drops 1 base, leaving 14 bases in between. The germline V gene gives CDR1 as SGDLS and CDR2 as YYNGEE. The CDR3, cysteine through phenylalanine, is 15 amino acids long. Only CDR3 DNA is held: 45 bases, read in frame from base 1.